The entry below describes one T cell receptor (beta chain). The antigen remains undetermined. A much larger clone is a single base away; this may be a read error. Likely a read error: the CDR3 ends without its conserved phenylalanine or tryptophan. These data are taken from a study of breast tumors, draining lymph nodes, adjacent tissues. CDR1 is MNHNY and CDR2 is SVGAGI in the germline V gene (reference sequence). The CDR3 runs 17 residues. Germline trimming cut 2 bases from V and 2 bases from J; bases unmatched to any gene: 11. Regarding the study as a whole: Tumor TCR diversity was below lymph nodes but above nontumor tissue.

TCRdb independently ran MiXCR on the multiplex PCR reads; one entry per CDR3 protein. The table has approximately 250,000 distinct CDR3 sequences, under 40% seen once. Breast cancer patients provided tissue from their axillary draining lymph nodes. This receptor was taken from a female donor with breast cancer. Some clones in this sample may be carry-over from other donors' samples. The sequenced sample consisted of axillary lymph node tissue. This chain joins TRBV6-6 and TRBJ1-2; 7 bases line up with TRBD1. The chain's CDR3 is CASSYVDRANRNYGYTL. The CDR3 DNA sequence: TGTGCCAGCAGTTACGTCGACAGGGCGAATCGAAACTATGGCTACACCCTC.